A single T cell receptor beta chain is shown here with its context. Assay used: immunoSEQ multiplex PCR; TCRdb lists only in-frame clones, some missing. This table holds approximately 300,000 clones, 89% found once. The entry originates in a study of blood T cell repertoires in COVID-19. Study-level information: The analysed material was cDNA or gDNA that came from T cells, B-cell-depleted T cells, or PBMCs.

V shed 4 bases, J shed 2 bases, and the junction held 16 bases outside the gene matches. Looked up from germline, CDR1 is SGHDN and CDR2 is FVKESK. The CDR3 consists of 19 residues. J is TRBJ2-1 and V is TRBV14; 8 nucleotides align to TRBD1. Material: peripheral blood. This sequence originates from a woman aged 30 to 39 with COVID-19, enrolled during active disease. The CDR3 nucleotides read TGTGCCAGCAGCCCCGTGGGACAGGTCCTCCAATTAGCCTACAATGAGCAGTTCTTC. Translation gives CASSPVGQVLQLAYNEQFF.